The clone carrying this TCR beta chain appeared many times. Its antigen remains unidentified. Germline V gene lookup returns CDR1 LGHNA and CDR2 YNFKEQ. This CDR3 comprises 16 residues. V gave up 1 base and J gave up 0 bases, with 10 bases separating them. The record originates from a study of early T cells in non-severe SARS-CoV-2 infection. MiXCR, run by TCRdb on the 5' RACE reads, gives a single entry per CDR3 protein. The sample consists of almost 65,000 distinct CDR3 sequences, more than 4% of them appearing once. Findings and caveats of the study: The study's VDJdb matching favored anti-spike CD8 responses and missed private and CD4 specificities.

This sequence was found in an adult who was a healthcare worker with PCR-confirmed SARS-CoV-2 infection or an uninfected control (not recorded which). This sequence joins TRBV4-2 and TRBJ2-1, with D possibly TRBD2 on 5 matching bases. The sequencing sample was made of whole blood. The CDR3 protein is CASSQVIGGSYNEQFF. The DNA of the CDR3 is TGTGCCAGCAGCCAAGTTATCGGAGGCTCCTACAATGAGCAGTTCTTC.